This T cell receptor beta chain was sequenced for a study of human T cells and chemical hapten exposure. For the library, individual cDNA molecules each received unique molecular identifiers. TCRdb reprocessed the RACE reads with MiXCR, giving one entry per CDR3 protein. Found here are around 360,000 distinct CDR3 sequences, about 6% of them singletons; the top ten hold less than 6.5%. This clonotype was seen a few times. As to time point: patch test 2, 6 weeks after DPC sensitization. Described treatment: therapeutic diphenylcyclopropenone sensitization with weekly scalp DPC. V was clipped by 7 bases and J by 1 base; unmatched bases: 4. The germline V gene encodes CDR1 MNHNY and CDR2 SVGAGI (reference sequence). The CDR3 extends over 15 amino acids.

Source: whole blood, taken in connection with sensitization to the hapten diphenylcyclopropenone (DPC). V usage is TRBV6-6 and J usage is TRBJ2-3, with TRBD1 identical over 11 bases. This TCR was sampled from a woman between 18 and 29 years old with alopecia areata. Some clones in this sample may be carry-over from other donors' samples. The CDR3 protein is CASNGQGAGTDTQYF. CDR3 bases: TGTGCCAGCAACGGACAGGGGGCTGGCACAGATACGCAGTATTTT.